This T cell receptor (beta chain) was sequenced in a study of T-cell memory formation after mild COVID-19. This CDR3 is 16 amino acids long. Germline-derived CDR1 and CDR2 are MGHRA and YSYEKL. Deletions cut 0 bases from V and 0 bases from J, with 10 bases between. MiXCR, applied by TCRdb to the 5' RACE reads, yields one record per CDR3 protein. The sample has 470,000 or so distinct CDR3 sequences, around 17% seen once. Broader study findings: The study found balanced CD4/CD8 in clones contracting day 15 to 85 and a CD4+ lean in later expanders.

This clonotype was seen many times. What it binds is not known. This receptor was identified in a man in his late teens or twenties who had mild COVID-19 (a few samples of this study predate the infection). Cell type and time point are not known. Sample: PBMCs or a T cell subset sorted from them (not recorded which). The J gene is TRBJ2-3, the V gene TRBV4-1, with no clear D. CDR3 nucleotides: TGCGCCAGCAGCCAAGAGTACTACCCTAGCACAGATACGCAGTATTTT. This gives the protein CASSQEYYPSTDTQYF.